At least ten counts were recorded for the clone carrying this TCR beta chain. The sample's time point: pre-sensitization, week 0. Treatment in this sample: therapeutic diphenylcyclopropenone sensitization with weekly scalp DPC. These data are taken from a study of human T cells and chemical hapten exposure. Study overall: Sensitization applied 2% DPC to roughly 2 cm by roughly 2 cm of upper inner arm skin. There were per-sample TCR yield variations, arising mainly from small pooled library volume differences.

TCRdb re-derived calls from the RACE reads in MiXCR, one entry per CDR3 protein. Of about 51,000 distinct CDR3 sequences listed, about 9% are singletons. Per germline, CDR1 SNHLY and CDR2 FYNNEI. The V gene lost 6 bases and the J gene lost 0 bases, with 10 bases spanning the gap. The CDR3 is made up of 14 amino acids. The V call is TRBV2, the J call TRBJ2-3; D tentatively reads TRBD1 or TRBD2 (5 bases each). The source material was whole blood, sampled in connection with sensitization to the hapten diphenylcyclopropenone (DPC). The clonotype originates from a woman aged 40 to 55 with alopecia areata. Some clones in this sample may be carry-over from other donors' samples. In nucleotides, the CDR3 is TGTGCCAGCAGCCCGGGGCAGAGCACAGATACGCAGTATTTT. Translated: CASSPGQSTDTQYF.